This entry describes one T cell receptor beta chain. This CDR3 has 13 amino acids. The V gene end was trimmed by 10 bases and the J gene end by 2 bases; junction bases not matched to a gene: 4. In germline, CDR1 is MDHEN, CDR2 SYDVKM. The data were obtained in a study of blood T cell repertoires in COVID-19. TCRdb's copy holds only in-frame clones and misses some; the assay was immunoSEQ multiplex PCR. The sample holds 200,000 to 250,000 clones, about 88% seen once. Sequencing input: peripheral blood. The receptor's source is a man aged 65-85 years with acute or convalescent COVID-19. The gene calls are TRBV28 and TRBJ2-2; 7 nucleotides agree with TRBD1. The CDR3 DNA reads as TGTGCCACAAGACAGGGAAACACCGGGGAGCTGTTTTTT. The encoded protein is CATRQGNTGELFF.